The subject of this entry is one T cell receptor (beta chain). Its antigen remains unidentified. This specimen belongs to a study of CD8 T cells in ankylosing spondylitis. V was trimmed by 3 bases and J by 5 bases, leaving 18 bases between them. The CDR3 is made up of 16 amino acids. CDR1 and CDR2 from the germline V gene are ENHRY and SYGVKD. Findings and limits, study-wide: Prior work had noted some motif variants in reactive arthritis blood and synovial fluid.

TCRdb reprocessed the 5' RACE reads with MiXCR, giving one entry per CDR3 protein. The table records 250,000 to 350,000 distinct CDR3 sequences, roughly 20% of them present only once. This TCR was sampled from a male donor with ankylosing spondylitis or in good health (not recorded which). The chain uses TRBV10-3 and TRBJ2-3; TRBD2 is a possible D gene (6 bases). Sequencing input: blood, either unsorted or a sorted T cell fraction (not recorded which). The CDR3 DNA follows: TGTGCCATCAGTGACCCGACTAGAGGGAGTGGAGATACGCAGTATTTT. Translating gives CAISDPTRGSGDTQYF.